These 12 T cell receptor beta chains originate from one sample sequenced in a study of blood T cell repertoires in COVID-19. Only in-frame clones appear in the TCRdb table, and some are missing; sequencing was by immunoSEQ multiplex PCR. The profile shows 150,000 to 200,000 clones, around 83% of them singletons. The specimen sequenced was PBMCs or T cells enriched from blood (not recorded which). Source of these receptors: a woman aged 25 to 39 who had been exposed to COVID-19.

The CDR3, as DNA: TGTGCCAGCGAATCGGCCGGGGAGCTGTTTTTT. Amino acids: CASESAGELFF. This sequence joins TRBV9 and TRBJ2-2; the D is unclear. The CDR3 sequence is 11 residues long. Per the germline V gene, CDR1 is SGDLS and CDR2 is YYNGEE. Trimming shortened V by 7 bases and J by 6 bases, and 7 bases separated the two germline ends. Filled out from reference TRBV9 and TRBJ2-2, the complete variable domain reads DSGVTQTPKHLITATGQRVTLRCSPRSGDLSVYWYQQSLDQGLQFLIQYYNGEERAKGNILERFSAQQFPDLHSELNLSSLELGDSALYFCASESAGELFFGEGSRLTVL.

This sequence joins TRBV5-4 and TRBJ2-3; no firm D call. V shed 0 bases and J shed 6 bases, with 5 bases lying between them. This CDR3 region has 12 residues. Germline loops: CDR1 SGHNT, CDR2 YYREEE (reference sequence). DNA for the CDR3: TGTGCCAGCAGCTTGGGTCTGGATACGCAGTATTTT. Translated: CASSLGLDTQYF. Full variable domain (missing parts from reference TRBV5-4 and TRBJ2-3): ETGVTQSPTHLIKTRGQQVTLRCSSQSGHNTVSWYQQALGQGPQFIFQYYREEENGRGNFPPRFSGLQFPNYSSELNVNALELDDSALYLCASSLGLDTQYFGPGTRLTVL.

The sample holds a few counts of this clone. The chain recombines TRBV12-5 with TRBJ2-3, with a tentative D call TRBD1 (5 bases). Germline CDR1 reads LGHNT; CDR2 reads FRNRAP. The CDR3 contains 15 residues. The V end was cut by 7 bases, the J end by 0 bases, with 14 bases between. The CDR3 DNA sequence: TGTGCTAGTGCCGCGCAGGGATTAAGCACAGATACGCAGTATTTT. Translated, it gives CASAAQGLSTDTQYF.

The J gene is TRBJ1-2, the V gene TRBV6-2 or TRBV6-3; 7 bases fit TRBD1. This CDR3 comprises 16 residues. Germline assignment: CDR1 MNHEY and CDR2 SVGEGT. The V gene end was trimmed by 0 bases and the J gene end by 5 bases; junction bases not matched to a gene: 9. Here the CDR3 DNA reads TGTGCCAGCAGTTACTCCGGGACAGCTGCCGTTTATGGCTACACCTTC. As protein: CASSYSGTAAVYGYTF.

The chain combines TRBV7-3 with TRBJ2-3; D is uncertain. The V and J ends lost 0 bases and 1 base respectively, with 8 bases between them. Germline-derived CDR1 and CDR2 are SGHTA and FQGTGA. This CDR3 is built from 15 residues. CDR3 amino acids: CASSLTSSRTDTQYF. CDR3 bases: TGTGCCAGCAGCTTAACTAGTTCTCGCACAGATACGCAGTATTTT.

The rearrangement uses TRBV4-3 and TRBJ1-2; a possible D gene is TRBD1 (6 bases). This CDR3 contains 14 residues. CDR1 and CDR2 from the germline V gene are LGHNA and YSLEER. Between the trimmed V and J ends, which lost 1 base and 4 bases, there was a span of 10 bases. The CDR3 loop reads CASSQVQGTYGYTF. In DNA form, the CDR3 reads TGCGCCAGCAGCCAAGTGCAGGGGACCTATGGCTACACCTTC.

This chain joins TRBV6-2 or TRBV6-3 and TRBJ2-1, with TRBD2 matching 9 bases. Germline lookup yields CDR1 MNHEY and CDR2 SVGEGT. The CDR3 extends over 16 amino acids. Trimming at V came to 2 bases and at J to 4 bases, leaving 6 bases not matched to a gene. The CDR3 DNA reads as TGTGCCAGCAGTTACCCAAGGCTAGCGGGGTACAATGAGCAGTTCTTC. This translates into CASSYPRLAGYNEQFF.

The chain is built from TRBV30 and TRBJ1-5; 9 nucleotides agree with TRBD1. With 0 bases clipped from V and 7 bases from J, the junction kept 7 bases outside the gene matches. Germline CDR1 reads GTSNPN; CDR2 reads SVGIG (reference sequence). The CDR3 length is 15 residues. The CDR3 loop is CAWSVLGTGSQPQHF. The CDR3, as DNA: TGTGCCTGGAGTGTACTTGGGACAGGGTCACAGCCCCAGCATTTT.

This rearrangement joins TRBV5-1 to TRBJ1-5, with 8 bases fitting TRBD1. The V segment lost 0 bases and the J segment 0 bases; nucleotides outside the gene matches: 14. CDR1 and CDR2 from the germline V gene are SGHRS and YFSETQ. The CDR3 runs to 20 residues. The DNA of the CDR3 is TGCGCCAGCAGCTTGGCTAGAGACAGGGGTAAGTTTTCTAGCAATCAGCCCCAGCATTTT. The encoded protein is CASSLARDRGKFSSNQPQHF.

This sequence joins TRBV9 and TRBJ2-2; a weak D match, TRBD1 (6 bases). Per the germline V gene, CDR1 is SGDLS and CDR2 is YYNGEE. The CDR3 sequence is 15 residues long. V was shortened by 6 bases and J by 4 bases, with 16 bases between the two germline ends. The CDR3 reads CASNPQGQITGELFF. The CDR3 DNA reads TGTGCCAGCAACCCTCAGGGGCAGATCACCGGGGAGCTGTTTTTT.

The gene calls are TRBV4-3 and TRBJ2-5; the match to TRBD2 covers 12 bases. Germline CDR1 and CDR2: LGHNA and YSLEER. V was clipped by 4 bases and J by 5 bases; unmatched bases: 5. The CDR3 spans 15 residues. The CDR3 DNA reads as TGCGCCAGCAGCCCCGGAGGGACTAGCGGGGAGACCCAGTACTTC. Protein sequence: CASSPGGTSGETQYF.

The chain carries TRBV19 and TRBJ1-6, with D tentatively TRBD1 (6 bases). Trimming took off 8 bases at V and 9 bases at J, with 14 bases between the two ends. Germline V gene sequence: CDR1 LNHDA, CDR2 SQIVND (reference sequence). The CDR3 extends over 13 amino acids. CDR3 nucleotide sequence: TGTGCCAGTCGACAGGTGGGAGCTTCACCCCTCCACTTT. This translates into CASRQVGASPLHF.